By share of the sample, the clone carrying this T cell receptor beta chain is medium-sized. Its antigen remains unknown. V lost 3 bases, J lost 0 bases, and 6 bases stayed unmatched. The germline gives CDR1 WNHNN, CDR2 SYGVQD (reference sequence). This CDR3 has 16 amino acids. TCRdb's table, derived via immunoSEQ multiplex PCR, lists solely in-frame clones and lacks some. The table lists 55,000 to 70,000 clones, around 90% of them singletons, with over 6% in the top ten. This record belongs to a study of OX40 agonist ivuxolimab in advanced cancers. The overall study: An agonistic human IgG2 monoclonal antibody against OX40 (CD134) was given. Partial responses, seen in three patients, involved one hepatocellular carcinoma and two cutaneous melanomas.

Study-level points and caveats: Partial responders receiving 0.1-3.0 mg/kg showed among the lowest clonal expansion. In CD8+ T cells, expanded clones were on average more numerous than in CD4+.

The gene calls are TRBV10-1 and TRBJ2-7, with TRBD2 identical over 9 bases. The input for sequencing was CD4+ or CD8+ T cells sorted from blood, taken in a trial of the OX40 agonist ivuxolimab. The TCR was taken from an adult with an advanced solid tumor such as melanoma, head and neck, liver or kidney cancer. CDR3 DNA sequence: TGCGCCAGCAGTGACTCGGTAGCGGGGGTCTCCTACGAGCAGTACTTC. It is translated as CASSDSVAGVSYEQYF.